The 29 T cell receptor beta chains below come from one sample, sequenced in a study of OX40 agonist ivuxolimab in advanced cancers. Data came from immunoSEQ multiplex PCR; TCRdb stores just in-frame clones and leaves some out. The sample records some 72,000 clones, about 90% being singletons. Specimen: CD4+ or CD8+ T cells sorted from blood, collected in a trial of the OX40 agonist ivuxolimab. These receptors all stem from an adult with an advanced solid tumor such as melanoma, head and neck, liver or kidney cancer.

V and J are TRBV23-1 and TRBJ2-5, with TRBD2 matching over 7 bases. TRBV23-1 belongs to the ORF category, with a function that is uncertain. V shed 2 bases, J shed 5 bases, and the junction held 8 bases outside the gene matches. The CDR3 spans 15 residues. Here the CDR3 reads CASSQNSPGGETQYF. The CDR3 DNA sequence: TGCGCCAGCAGTCAAAACAGTCCGGGAGGCGAGACCCAGTACTTC.

This chain joins TRBV9 and TRBJ2-2; TRBD1 might be the D (6 bases). Germline V gene sequence: CDR1 SGDLS, CDR2 YYNGEE. V was shortened by 0 bases and J by 1 base, with 10 bases between the two germline ends. This CDR3 comprises 16 residues. CDR3 nucleotide sequence: TGTGCCAGCAGCGTAGCTGGGGGCCGGAACACCGGGGAGCTGTTTTTT. The encoded protein is CASSVAGGRNTGELFF.

This rearrangement joins TRBV5-1 to TRBJ1-1; 9 positions agree with TRBD1. The CDR3 is 17 amino acids. V shed 7 bases and J 0 bases; nucleotides not matched to a gene: 13. The germline gives CDR1 SGHRS, CDR2 YFSETQ. CDR3 sequence: CASRQTGGSYMNTEAFF. DNA of the CDR3: TGCGCCAGCCGCCAGACAGGGGGTTCCTACATGAACACTGAAGCTTTCTTT.

The rearrangement links TRBV4-3 to TRBJ1-2; D is undetermined. The V gene's germline CDR1 is LGHNA and CDR2 YSLEER. Trimming pared 2 bases from V and 0 bases from J, leaving 10 bases between. CDR3 length: 15 residues. CDR3 DNA: TGCGCCAGCAGCCAACTTTGGGGTGCTAACTATGGCTACACCTTC. It specifies CASSQLWGANYGYTF.

The V and J genes are TRBV2 and TRBJ1-1; D is undetermined. CDR1 is SNHLY, CDR2 FYNNEI, per germline. The V and J ends lost 3 bases and 0 bases respectively, with 5 bases between them. The CDR3 has 13 amino acids. CDR3 sequence reads: CASSETLNTEAFF. CDR3 DNA: TGTGCCAGCAGTGAGACTTTGAACACTGAAGCTTTCTTT.

This clone has just one count. V and J are TRBV30 and TRBJ1-5, with TRBD1 matching 9 bases. V lost 2 bases and J lost 4; bases outside the gene matches: 9. The CDR3 sequence is 16 residues long. The germline gives CDR1 GTSNPN, CDR2 SVGIG (reference sequence). The CDR3, as DNA: TGTGCCTGGAGTACTAGGGACAGGGAGAGGAATCAGCCCCAGCATTTT. As protein: CAWSTRDRERNQPQHF.

The chain links TRBV13 to TRBJ1-2; the D is unclear. The CDR3 has 13 residues. Germline CDR1 is PRHDT and CDR2 is FYEKMQ (reference sequence). V was shortened by 6 bases and J by 5 bases, with 13 bases between the two germline ends. The CDR3 protein is CASSRGRRYGYTF. The DNA for the CDR3 is TGTGCCAGCAGTCGGGGAAGGAGATATGGCTACACCTTC.

The V call is TRBV27, the J call TRBJ1-1; weak D call: TRBD1 (6 bases). CDR3 length: 15 amino acids. Germline V gene sequence: CDR1 MNHEY, CDR2 SMNVEV (reference sequence). Trimming removed 5 bases at V and 3 bases at J, with 16 bases between. CDR3: CASSPLLGGDTEAFF. The CDR3 nucleotides read TGTGCCAGCAGTCCCCTCCTAGGGGGGGACACTGAAGCTTTCTTT.

V usage is TRBV11-2 and J usage is TRBJ2-7, with a possible D match to TRBD1 (6 bases). Per germline, CDR1 SGHAT and CDR2 FQNNGV. Trimming took off 1 base at V and 3 bases at J, with 10 bases between the two ends. The CDR3 loop spans 14 amino acids. CDR3 bases: TGTGCCAGCAGCTTAGGTGGGGGCCGCTACGAGCAGTACTTC. It yields the protein CASSLGGGRYEQYF. The full variable domain, rest sourced from reference TRBV11-2 and TRBJ2-7, is EAGVAQSPRYKIIEKRQSVAFWCNPISGHATLYWYQQILGQGPKLLIQFQNNGVVDDSQLPKDRFSAERLKGVDSTLKIQPAKLEDSAVYLCASSLGGGRYEQYFGPGTRLTVT.

The chain is built from TRBV11-2 and TRBJ1-6; TRBD1 aligns across 7 bases. Trimming at V came to 4 bases and at J to 9 bases, leaving 0 bases not matched to a gene. Germline CDR1 SGHAT, CDR2 FQNNGV. The CDR3 runs to 12 residues. The CDR3 DNA reads as TGTGCCAGCAGCTCAGGGGGTTCACCCCTCCACTTT. Translation gives CASSSGGSPLHF.

The J gene is TRBJ1-5, the V gene TRBV30; 8 bases match TRBD1. The CDR3 is 14 residues long. V dropped 5 bases and J dropped 2; count of bases not matched to a gene: 5. Germline CDR1 and CDR2: GTSNPN and SVGIG (reference sequence). CDR3 DNA: TGTGCCTGGGACCCGGGACAGGGCAATCAGCCCCAGCATTTT. Translated: CAWDPGQGNQPQHF.

V usage is TRBV11-2 and J usage is TRBJ2-1; TRBD2 might be the D (6 bases). Germline V CDR1 and CDR2: SGHAT, FQNNGV. The ends were cut back, 2 bases at V and 6 bases at J, with 14 bases in the middle. This CDR3 is 15 amino acids long. In DNA, the CDR3 is TGTGCCAGCAGCTTATTGGACTACCTCCGCAATGAGCAGTTCTTC. Translating gives CASSLLDYLRNEQFF.

The gene calls are TRBV5-4 and TRBJ2-3, with 9 positions matching TRBD2. The CDR3 covers 15 residues. The V and J ends lost 4 bases and 1 base, in that order; junction bases with no gene match: 4. Looked up from germline, CDR1 is SGHNT and CDR2 is YYREEE (reference sequence). DNA for the CDR3: TGTGCCAGCAGCATTAGCGGGGGACGCACAGATACGCAGTATTTT. The encoded protein is CASSISGGRTDTQYF.

This rearrangement joins TRBV7-6 to TRBJ2-7; 7 nucleotides agree with TRBD1. CDR1 SGHVS and CDR2 FNYEAQ come from the germline V gene. J lost 1 base, V lost 4 bases, and 10 bases had no gene match. CDR3 size: 16 residues. CDR3 protein: CASSSPGQYASYEQYF. CDR3 DNA: TGTGCCAGCAGCTCCCCGGGACAGTATGCTTCCTACGAGCAGTACTTC.

V gene TRBV4-1 combines with J gene TRBJ2-7; 11 bases fit TRBD2. The germline CDR1 and CDR2 sequences are MGHRA and YSYEKL. J was trimmed by 1 base and V by 0 bases; bases with no gene match: 14. This CDR3 comprises 20 residues. The chain's CDR3 is CASSQDPLLAGDLFSYEQYF. CDR3 sequence (DNA): TGCGCCAGCAGCCAAGATCCCCTACTAGCGGGGGACCTATTTTCCTACGAGCAGTACTTC.

The chain combines TRBV7-9 with TRBJ2-3, with 7 nucleotides matching TRBD2. This CDR3 region has 14 residues. CDR1 SEHNR and CDR2 FQNEAQ come from the germline V gene (reference sequence). V lost 5 bases, J lost 7 bases, and 9 bases stayed unmatched. CDR3 amino acids: CASSHRTRENTQYF. The CDR3 DNA follows: TGTGCCAGCAGCCACAGAACGCGGGAGAATACGCAGTATTTT.

CDR3 loop: CASSASGGPFYEQYF. DNA of the CDR3: TGCGCCAGCAGTGCCAGCGGGGGTCCCTTCTACGAGCAGTACTTC. The chain is built from TRBV10-2 and TRBJ2-7; 8 nucleotides align to TRBD2. Germline V gene sequence: CDR1 WSHSY, CDR2 SAAADI. V shed 4 bases, J shed 3 bases, and the junction held 8 bases outside the gene matches. CDR3 length: 15 residues.

This chain links TRBV9 with TRBJ2-7; the match to TRBD1 covers 10 bases. The CDR3 sequence is 14 residues long. CDR1 is SGDLS and CDR2 is YYNGEE in the germline V gene. V shed 4 bases, J shed 6 bases, and the junction held 7 bases outside the gene matches. The CDR3 reads CASSPRRDRGEQYF. CDR3 coding DNA: TGTGCCAGCAGCCCCCGGAGGGACAGGGGCGAGCAGTACTTC.

The rearrangement joins TRBV2 to TRBJ1-5; D uncertain. The CDR3 is 15 residues long. The germline V gene encodes CDR1 SNHLY and CDR2 FYNNEI. V shed 3 bases and J shed 3 bases, with 12 bases lying between them. The CDR3 bases are TGTGCCAGCAGTGATTGGATGGCGACCAATCAGCCCCAGCATTTT. Translated: CASSDWMATNQPQHF.

The chain is built from TRBV6-4 and TRBJ2-2; D is undetermined. The germline V gene encodes CDR1 MRHNA and CDR2 SNTAGT. Trimming stripped 5 bases from V and 3 bases from J, with 7 bases between. The CDR3 runs 13 residues. CDR3 protein: CASSSTDTGELFF. CDR3 coding DNA: TGTGCCAGCAGTAGTACTGACACCGGGGAGCTGTTTTTT.

The chain combines TRBV7-3 with TRBJ2-3; a weak D match, TRBD2 (6 bases). CDR1 SGHTA and CDR2 FQGTGA come from the germline V gene. This CDR3 contains 15 residues. V lost 5 bases, J lost 0 bases, and 12 bases lay in between. CDR3 DNA: TGTGCCAGCAGCGCTGTGGGAGGAAGCACAGATACGCAGTATTTT. Its protein product is CASSAVGGSTDTQYF.

The V call is TRBV4-3, the J call TRBJ2-3; 10 positions agree with TRBD2. V lost 0 bases, J lost 5 bases, and 8 bases stayed unmatched. CDR3 length: 17 residues. CDR1 and CDR2 (germline): LGHNA, YSLEER. CDR3 DNA sequence: TGCGCCAGCAGCCAAGATAAGGCTAGCGGGGGAGTAGATACGCAGTATTTT. Translated, it gives CASSQDKASGGVDTQYF.

The chain carries TRBV29-1 and TRBJ2-1; D is unresolved. The V gene's germline CDR1 is SQVTM and CDR2 ANQGSEA. V shed 7 bases and J shed 5 bases, with 6 bases lying between them. This CDR3 spans 10 amino acids. The CDR3: CSGLDNEQFF. CDR3 sequence (DNA): TGCAGCGGCTTAGACAATGAGCAGTTCTTC.

This chain joins TRBV6-5 and TRBJ2-1; tentative D call: TRBD1 (6 bases). The CDR3 length is 15 residues. V gave up 5 bases and J gave up 0 bases, with 11 bases separating them. Per germline, CDR1 MNHEY and CDR2 SVGAGI. CDR3 sequence (DNA): TGTGCCAGCAGTCAACAGGGCAGCTCCTACAATGAGCAGTTCTTC. Translation: CASSQQGSSYNEQFF.

This clone occurred a few times. The rearrangement links TRBV10-1 to TRBJ1-5; possible D gene TRBD1, 6 bases. The CDR3 sequence is 8 residues long. CDR1 is WNHNN and CDR2 is SYGVQD in the germline V gene (reference sequence). CDR3 DNA: TGCCCCACAGGGACCCAGCATTTT. It codes for CPTGTQHF.

This chain links TRBV4-2 with TRBJ1-3; possibly TRBD1 for D (5 bases). Germline lookup yields CDR1 LGHNA and CDR2 YNFKEQ. The CDR3 spans 15 residues. The ends were cut back, 0 bases at V and 2 bases at J, with 8 bases in the middle. The CDR3 DNA follows: TGTGCCAGCAGCCAAGACAGGACAACTGGAAACACCATATATTTT. Its translation is CASSQDRTTGNTIYF.

V and J are TRBV29-1 and TRBJ2-2, with D possibly matching TRBD1 (5 bases). The CDR3 has 16 amino acids. Germline V lookup: CDR1 SQVTM, CDR2 ANQGSEA. Trimming stripped 0 bases from V and 1 base from J, with 12 bases between. CDR3 DNA sequence: TGCAGCGTTGAAGAGGTGAGGCAGGGGAACACCGGGGAGCTGTTTTTT. Protein product: CSVEEVRQGNTGELFF.

J is TRBJ1-2 and V is TRBV2; TRBD1 is a possible D gene (5 bases). V gave up 4 bases and J gave up 7 bases, with 19 bases separating them. The CDR3 is made up of 15 amino acids. From germline, CDR1 is SNHLY and CDR2 FYNNEI. The CDR3 spells CASSGHRSPGAGYTF. Written as DNA, the CDR3 is TGTGCCAGCAGTGGTCACAGGTCCCCCGGAGCTGGCTACACCTTC.

V gene TRBV4-1 combines with J gene TRBJ1-2, with unresolved D. This CDR3 contains 15 residues. Germline values: CDR1 MGHRA, CDR2 YSYEKL. V shed 0 bases and J shed 3 bases, with 11 bases lying between them. CDR3 in amino acids: CASSQEPGEHYGYTF. CDR3 bases: TGCGCCAGCAGCCAAGAGCCGGGTGAGCACTATGGCTACACCTTC.